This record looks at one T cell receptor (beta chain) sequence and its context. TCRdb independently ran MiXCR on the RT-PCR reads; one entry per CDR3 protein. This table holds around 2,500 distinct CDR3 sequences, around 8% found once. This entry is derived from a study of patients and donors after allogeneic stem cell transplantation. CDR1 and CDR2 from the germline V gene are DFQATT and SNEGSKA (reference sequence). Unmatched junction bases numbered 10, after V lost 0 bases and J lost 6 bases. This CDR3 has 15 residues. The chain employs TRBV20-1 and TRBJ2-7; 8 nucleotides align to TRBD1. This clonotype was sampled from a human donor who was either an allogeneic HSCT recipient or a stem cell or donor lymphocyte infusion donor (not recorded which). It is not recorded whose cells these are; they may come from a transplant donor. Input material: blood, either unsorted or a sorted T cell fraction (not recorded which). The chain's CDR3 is CSARDKRDRIGEQYF. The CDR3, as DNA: TGCAGTGCTAGAGACAAACGGGACAGGATCGGCGAGCAGTACTTC.